Sequencing of this TCR beta chain was carried out in a study of blood T cell repertoires in COVID-19. Study-wide background: Material from acute and convalescent COVID-19 was sourced from the United States, Italy and Spain.

In the original workflow: Estimation of nucleated cell counts relied on the amplification of reference gene primers. The method was immunoSEQ multiplex PCR; TCRdb's version includes in-frame clones alone and lacks a portion of them. V and J calls and clone size are copied from that table; D and trimming were computed from the DNA. The sample carries approximately 210,000 clones, around 87% recorded once. Recovered Cohort 3 donors showed two negative PCRs, clearance, or symptom resolution. Sequencing was performed on PBMCs or T cells enriched from blood (not recorded which). This receptor was identified in a woman in her thirties who had recovered from COVID-19.

The CDR3 region is CASKLGTSGNDEQYF. In DNA, the CDR3 is TGTGCTAGCAAACTCGGGACTAGCGGGAATGACGAGCAGTACTTC. This chain connects TRBV12-5 to TRBJ2-7, with 13 bases aligning to TRBD2. Germline loops: CDR1 LGHNT, CDR2 FRNRAP. The CDR3 is made up of 15 amino acids. The V and J ends lost 9 bases and 5 bases, in that order; junction bases with no gene match: 10.